The 2 T cell receptor beta chains below were found in one sample sequenced in a study of T-cell reconstitution after alpha-beta-depleted transplantation in children. TCRbeta library construction was performed incorporating unique molecular identifiers. TCRdb called the PCR reads again in MiXCR, with one record for every CDR3 protein. Seen here are 800,000 to 1,000,000 distinct CDR3 sequences, under 30% observed once, and the top ten hold about 28%. Sequencing was performed on PBMCs, mostly from graft donor cells, taken 360 days after TCRalphabeta/CD19-depleted stem cell transplant. These receptors all stem from a boy under two years old who had a stem cell transplant for SCID, so the T cells may come from the graft donor.

V usage is TRBV5-6 and J usage is TRBJ2-1, with D perhaps being TRBD1 or TRBD2 (6 bases each). Germline-derived CDR1 and CDR2 are SGHDT and YYEEEE. V was clipped by 1 base and J by 5 bases, with 13 bases between them. The length of the CDR3 is 15 residues. Here the CDR3 reads CASSLFWRGDNEQFF. DNA for the CDR3: TGTGCCAGCAGCTTGTTTTGGAGGGGGGACAATGAGCAGTTCTTC.

This sequence joins TRBV6-5 and TRBJ1-6; D is undetermined. V lost 0 bases and J lost 8, with 11 bases in between. The germline V gene has CDR1 MNHEY and CDR2 SVGAGI. This CDR3 comprises 15 residues. The CDR3 coding sequence is TGTGCCAGCAGTTACTCGATCGGAGGCCATTCACCCCTCCACTTT. This encodes CASSYSIGGHSPLHF.